This T cell receptor (beta chain) was sequenced during a study of identical twins. CDR3 length equals 15 residues. The germline V gene encodes CDR1 MNHEY and CDR2 SMNVEV (reference sequence). V was shortened by 5 bases and J by 8 bases, with 18 bases between the two germline ends. This clonotype was counted a few times. What it binds is not known. The study, taken as a whole, reports: There is a chance that invariant MAIT and iNKT cells partially muddied zero-insertion analyses.

Addition of a universal primer site occurred through template switching, and cDNA carried unique molecular identifiers. TCRdb processed the 5' RACE reads anew with MiXCR; each CDR3 protein has one entry. The profile shows 400,000 to 650,000 distinct CDR3 sequences, about 20% of them singletons. These data were also filed under a second study, of T cells expressing NK-cell markers.

This clonotype was sampled from a woman aged 18-29 years in good health. This chain joins TRBV27 and TRBJ1-4; no definite D call. The specimen was CD4+ T cells sorted from blood. The CDR3 loop reads CASSPLGEGREKLFF. CDR3 nucleotides: TGTGCCAGCAGTCCCCTCGGGGAGGGTCGGGAAAAACTGTTTTTT.